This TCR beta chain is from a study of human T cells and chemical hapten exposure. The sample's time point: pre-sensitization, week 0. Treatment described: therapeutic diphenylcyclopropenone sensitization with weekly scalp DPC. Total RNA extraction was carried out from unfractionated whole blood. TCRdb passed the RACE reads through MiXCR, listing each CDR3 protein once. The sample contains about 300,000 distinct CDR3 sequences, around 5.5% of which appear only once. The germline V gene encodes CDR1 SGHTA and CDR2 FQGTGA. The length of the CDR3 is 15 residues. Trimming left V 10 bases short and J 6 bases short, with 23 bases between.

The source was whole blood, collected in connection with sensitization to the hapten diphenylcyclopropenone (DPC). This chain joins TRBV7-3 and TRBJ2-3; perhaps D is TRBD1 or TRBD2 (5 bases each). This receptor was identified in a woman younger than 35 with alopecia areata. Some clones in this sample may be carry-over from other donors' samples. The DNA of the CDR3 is TGTGCCACCGGACAAGGACTCCACCCGGTGGATACGCAGTATTTT. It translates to CATGQGLHPVDTQYF.